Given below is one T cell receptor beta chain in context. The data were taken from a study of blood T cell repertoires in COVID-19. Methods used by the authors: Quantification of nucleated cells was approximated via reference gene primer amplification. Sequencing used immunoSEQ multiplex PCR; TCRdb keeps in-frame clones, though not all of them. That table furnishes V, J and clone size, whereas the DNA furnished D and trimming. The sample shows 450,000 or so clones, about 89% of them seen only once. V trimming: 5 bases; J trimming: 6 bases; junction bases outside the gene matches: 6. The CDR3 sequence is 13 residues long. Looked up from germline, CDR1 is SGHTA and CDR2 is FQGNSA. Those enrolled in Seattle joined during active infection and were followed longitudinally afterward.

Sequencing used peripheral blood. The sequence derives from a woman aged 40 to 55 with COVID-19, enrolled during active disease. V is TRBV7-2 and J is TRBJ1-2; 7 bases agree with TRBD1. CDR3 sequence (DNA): TGTGCCAGCAGCATCGACAGGGATAATGGCTACACCTTC. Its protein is CASSIDRDNGYTF.